These T cell receptor beta chains were read from a single sample in a study of T cell responses to AZD1222 COVID-19 vaccine. The method was immunoSEQ multiplex PCR; TCRdb's version includes in-frame clones alone and lacks a portion of them. The sample includes about 130,000 clones, about nine tenths of them seen just once. The specimen was peripheral blood, collected on day 0 of AZD1222 vaccination. Source of these receptors: an adult in good health. Both conserved end residues are part of each CDR3. The D gene is left open where the match is weak.

TRBV11-3	NA	TRBJ1-5	CASSLVDRVRVSNQPQHF
TRBV10-3	NA	TRBJ1-5	CAISESRGARPQHF
TRBV25-1	NA	TRBJ1-4	CASSDTSLEKLFF
TRBV5-4	NA	TRBJ2-7	CASSLRPTGYYEQYF
TRBV2	TRBD1	TRBJ2-7	CASSGDSRISYEQYF
TRBV14	NA	TRBJ1-1	CASSQARGRTEAFF
TRBV12-3/TRBV12-4	TRBD1	TRBJ1-2	CASSSRTGGGYTF
TRBV4-1	NA	TRBJ1-6	CASSQDLNSPLHF
TRBV7-9	NA	TRBJ2-3	CASSDPRTTDTQYF
TRBV6-5	NA	TRBJ2-5	CASSYSGPLEETQYF
TRBV6-5	NA	TRBJ1-6	CASRLDSGDSPLHF
TRBV6-1	NA	TRBJ2-2	CASSESVPGELFF
TRBV18	NA	TRBJ1-3	CASSPLDSPGNTIYF
TRBV25-1	NA	TRBJ2-7	CASSPRDGPYEQYF
TRBV24-1	TRBD2	TRBJ2-2	CATSDLLWRGGSGTGELFF
TRBV11-2	NA	TRBJ2-5	CASSLEGGAFIGTQYF
TRBV5-5	NA	TRBJ1-2	CASSLMYGAVGYTF
TRBV6-5	TRBD1	TRBJ1-1	CASSRGPLTDTEAFF
TRBV12-3/TRBV12-4	NA	TRBJ2-1	CASSRQYNEQFF
TRBV7-2	NA	TRBJ2-5	CASTPYGVETQYF
TRBV7-2	NA	TRBJ2-3	CASSLEGISTDTQYF
TRBV5-1	NA	TRBJ2-7	CASSLGRLATTYEQYF
TRBV19	NA	TRBJ1-4	CASSRTGRNNEKLFF
TRBV7-3	NA	TRBJ2-1	CASSLGPSSSYNEQFF
TRBV23-1	NA	TRBJ2-7	CASSHWRGLSYEQYF
TRBV9	NA	TRBJ2-4	CASSSGPTVAKNIQYF
TRBV28	NA	TRBJ1-5	CASSSGGSNQPQHF
TRBV3-1/TRBV3-2	NA	TRBJ2-3	CASSQGPDTQYF
TRBV12-3/TRBV12-4	NA	TRBJ1-2	CASSFGQGYTF
TRBV2	NA	TRBJ1-5	CASTKERDQPQHF
TRBV5-4	NA	TRBJ1-2	CASSLAYRISHGYTF
TRBV6-5	TRBD1	TRBJ1-1	CASSYAGGTEAFF
TRBV5-6	TRBD1	TRBJ2-5	CASSLQGARETQYF
TRBV19	NA	TRBJ1-2	CASSMSYTLTRWVGDYGYTF
TRBV29-1	TRBD2	TRBJ2-1	CSVAVAGGINEQFF
TRBV11-2	NA	TRBJ2-3	CASSPSTDTQYF
TRBV6-2/TRBV6-3	TRBD1	TRBJ1-5	CASSWTGSNQPQHF
TRBV6-2/TRBV6-3	TRBD1	TRBJ2-7	CASSLTGAYEQYF
TRBV19	TRBD2	TRBJ2-3	CASSGGASTDTQYF
TRBV4-3	TRBD2	TRBJ2-4	CASSQELSSGGLAKNIQYF
TRBV7-2	NA	TRBJ1-4	CASSIATNEKLFF
TRBV7-2	NA	TRBJ1-1	CASSLVYSPEAFF
TRBV6-1	NA	TRBJ2-7	CASSETGSHYEQYF